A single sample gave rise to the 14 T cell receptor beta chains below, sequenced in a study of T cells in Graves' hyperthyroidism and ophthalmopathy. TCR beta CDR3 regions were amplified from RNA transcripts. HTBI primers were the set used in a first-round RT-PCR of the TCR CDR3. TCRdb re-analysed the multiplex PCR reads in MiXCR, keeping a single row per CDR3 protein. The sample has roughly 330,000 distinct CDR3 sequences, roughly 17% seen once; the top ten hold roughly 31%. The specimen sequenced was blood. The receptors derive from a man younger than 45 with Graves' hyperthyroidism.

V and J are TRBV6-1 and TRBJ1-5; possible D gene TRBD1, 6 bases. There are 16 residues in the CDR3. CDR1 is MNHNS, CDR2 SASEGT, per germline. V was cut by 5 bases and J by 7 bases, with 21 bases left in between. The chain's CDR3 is CASSLTPLQGNQPQHF. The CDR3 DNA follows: TGTGCCAGCAGTCTAACCCCATTACAGGGAAACCAGCCCCAGCATTTT.

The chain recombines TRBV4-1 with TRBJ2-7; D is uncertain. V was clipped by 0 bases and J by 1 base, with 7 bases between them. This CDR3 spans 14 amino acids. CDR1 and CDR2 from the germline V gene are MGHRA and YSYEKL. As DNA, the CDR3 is TGCGCCAGCAGCCAAGATCTACAATCCTACGAGCAGTACTTC. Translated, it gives CASSQDLQSYEQYF.

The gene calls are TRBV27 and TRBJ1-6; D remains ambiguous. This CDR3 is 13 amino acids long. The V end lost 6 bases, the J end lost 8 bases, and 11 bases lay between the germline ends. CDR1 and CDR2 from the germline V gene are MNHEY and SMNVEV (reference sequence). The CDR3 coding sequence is TGTGCCAGCAGGAAGGGAGGAGATTCACCCCTCCACTTT. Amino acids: CASRKGGDSPLHF.

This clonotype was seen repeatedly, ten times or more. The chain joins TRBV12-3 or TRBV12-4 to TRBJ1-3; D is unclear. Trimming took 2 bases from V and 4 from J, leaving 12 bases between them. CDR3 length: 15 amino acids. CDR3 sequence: CASSLSGSTGNTIYF. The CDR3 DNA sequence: TGTGCCAGCAGTTTATCGGGGTCAACCGGAAACACCATATATTTT.

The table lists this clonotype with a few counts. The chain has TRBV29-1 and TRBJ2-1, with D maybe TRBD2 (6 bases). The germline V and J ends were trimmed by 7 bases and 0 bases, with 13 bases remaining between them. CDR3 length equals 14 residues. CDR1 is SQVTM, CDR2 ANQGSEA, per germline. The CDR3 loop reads CSAEGGISYNEQFF. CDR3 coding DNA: TGCAGCGCCGAAGGAGGGATCTCCTACAATGAGCAGTTCTTC.

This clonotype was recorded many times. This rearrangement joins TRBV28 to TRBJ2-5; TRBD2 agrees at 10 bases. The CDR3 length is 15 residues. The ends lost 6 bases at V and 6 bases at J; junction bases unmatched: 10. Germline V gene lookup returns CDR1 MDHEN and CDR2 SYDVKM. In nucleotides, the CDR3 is TGTGCCAGCAGCCCTTCTCTAGCGGGAGTTAAGACCCAGTACTTC. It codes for CASSPSLAGVKTQYF.

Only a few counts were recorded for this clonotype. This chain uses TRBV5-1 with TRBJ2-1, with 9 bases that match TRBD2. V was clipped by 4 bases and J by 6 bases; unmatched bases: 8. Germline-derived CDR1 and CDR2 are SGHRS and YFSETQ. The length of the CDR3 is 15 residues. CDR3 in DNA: TGCGCCAGCAGCCTTGGGTGGACTAGCGCCAATGAGCAGTTCTTC. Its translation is CASSLGWTSANEQFF.

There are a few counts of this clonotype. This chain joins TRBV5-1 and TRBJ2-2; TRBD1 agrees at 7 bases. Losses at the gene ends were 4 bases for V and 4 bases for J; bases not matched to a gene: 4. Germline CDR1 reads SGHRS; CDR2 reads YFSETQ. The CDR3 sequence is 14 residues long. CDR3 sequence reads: CASSRGQSTGELFF. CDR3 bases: TGCGCCAGCAGCCGGGGACAGTCCACCGGGGAGCTGTTTTTT. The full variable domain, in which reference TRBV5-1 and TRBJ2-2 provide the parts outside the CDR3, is KAGVTQTPRYLIKTRGQQVTLSCSPISGHRSVSWYQQTPGQGLQFLFEYFSETQRNKGNFPGRFSGRQFSNSRSEMNVSTLELGDSALYLCASSRGQSTGELFFGEGSRLTVL.

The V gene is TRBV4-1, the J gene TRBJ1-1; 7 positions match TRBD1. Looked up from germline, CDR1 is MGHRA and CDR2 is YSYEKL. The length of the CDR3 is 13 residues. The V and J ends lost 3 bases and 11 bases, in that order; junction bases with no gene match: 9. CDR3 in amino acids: CASSQGLRGEAFF. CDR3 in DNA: TGCGCCAGCAGCCAGGGTCTCAGGGGGGAGGCTTTCTTT.

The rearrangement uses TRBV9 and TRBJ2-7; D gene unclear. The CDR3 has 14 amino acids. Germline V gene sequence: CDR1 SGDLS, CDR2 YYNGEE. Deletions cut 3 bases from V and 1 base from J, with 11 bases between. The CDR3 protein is CASSARAESYEQYF. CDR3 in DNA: TGTGCCAGCAGCGCCCGAGCTGAGTCCTACGAGCAGTACTTC.

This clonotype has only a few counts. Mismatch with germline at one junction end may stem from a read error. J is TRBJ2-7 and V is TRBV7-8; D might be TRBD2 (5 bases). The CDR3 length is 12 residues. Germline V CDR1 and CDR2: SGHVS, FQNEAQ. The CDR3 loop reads CASSLAPVEQYF. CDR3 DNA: TGTGCCAGCAGCCTAGCCCCCGTCGAGCAGTACTTC.

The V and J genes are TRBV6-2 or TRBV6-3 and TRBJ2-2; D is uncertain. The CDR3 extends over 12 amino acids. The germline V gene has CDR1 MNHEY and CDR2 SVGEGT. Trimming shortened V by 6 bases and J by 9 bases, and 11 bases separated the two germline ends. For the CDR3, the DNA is TGTGCCAGCAGCTCCCAAGGGTGGGAGCTGTTTTTT. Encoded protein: CASSSQGWELFF.

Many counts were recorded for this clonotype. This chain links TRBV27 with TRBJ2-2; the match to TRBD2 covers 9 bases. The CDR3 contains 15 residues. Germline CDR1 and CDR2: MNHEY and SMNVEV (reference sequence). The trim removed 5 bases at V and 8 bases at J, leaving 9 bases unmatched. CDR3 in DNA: TGTGCCAGCAGTCTGACGGGACTAGCTCTGGGGGAGCTGTTTTTT. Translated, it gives CASSLTGLALGELFF.

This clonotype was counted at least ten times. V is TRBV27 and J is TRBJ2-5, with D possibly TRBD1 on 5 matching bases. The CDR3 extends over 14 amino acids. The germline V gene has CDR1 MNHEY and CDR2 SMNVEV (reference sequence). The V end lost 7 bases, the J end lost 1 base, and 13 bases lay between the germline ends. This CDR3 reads CASKVWQGQETQYF. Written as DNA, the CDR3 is TGTGCCAGCAAGGTGTGGCAGGGCCAAGAGACCCAGTACTTC.